Each of the 26 T cell receptor beta chains below was sequenced from the same sample in a study of regulatory T cells in long-lasting Graves disease. For TCR beta, libraries came from iRepertoire HTBI primers and Arm-PCR of CDR3 regions. MiXCR, applied by TCRdb to the multiplex PCR reads, yields one record per CDR3 protein. The sample consists of 250,000 to 300,000 distinct CDR3 sequences, about 18% of them appearing once. The sample's time point: newly diagnosed GD, antithyroid drugs for less than 3 months. Isolated PBMC RNA provided the starting material for the TCR library. The data also belong to a second study, concerning T cells in Graves' hyperthyroidism and ophthalmopathy.

The material sequenced was peripheral blood mononuclear cells (PBMCs), taken at new diagnosis, from a patient treated with antithyroid drugs. These receptor sequences come from a woman under 40 with Graves disease.

In the case of this clonotype: This likely stems from a read error, as it lies one base from a far larger clone. J is TRBJ2-1 and V is TRBV7-2; D possibly corresponds to TRBD1 (7 bases). The V gene lost 6 bases and the J gene lost 4 bases, with 28 bases spanning the gap. The CDR3 runs to 19 residues. CDR1 is SGHTA and CDR2 is FQGNSA in the germline V gene. The CDR3 loop reads CASRQIRSISRGEYNEQFF. In DNA, the CDR3 is TGTGCCAGCAGACAGATCCGTTCTATTAGCAGGGGGGAATACAATGAGCAGTTCTTC. Supplemented by reference TRBV7-2 and TRBJ2-1, the full variable domain reads GAGVSQSPSNKVTEKGKDVELRCDPISGHTALYWYRQSLGQGLEFLIYFQGNSAPDKSGLPSDRFSAERTGGSVSTLTIQRTQQEDSAVYLCASRQIRSISRGEYNEQFFGPGTRLTVL.

A note on this clonotype: A far more abundant clone sits one base away, making this likely a read error. The chain links TRBV6-5 to TRBJ2-1; TRBD1 might be the D (6 bases). The ends were cut back, 0 bases at V and 10 bases at J, with 16 bases in the middle. CDR1 and CDR2 from the germline V gene are MNHEY and SVGAGI. There are 15 residues in the CDR3. CDR3 region: CASSYSTRGFYEQFF. CDR3 bases: TGTGCCAGCAGTTACTCGACCAGGGGCTTCTACGAGCAGTTCTTC.

This clonotype was observed at least ten times. The chain joins TRBV27 to TRBJ2-5; TRBD1 matches 8 bases. The trim removed 5 bases at V and 4 bases at J, leaving 6 bases unmatched. This CDR3 comprises 14 residues. CDR1 and CDR2 (germline): MNHEY, SMNVEV (reference sequence). CDR3 sequence: CASSTTGVGETQYF. Written as DNA, the CDR3 is TGTGCCAGCAGTACGACAGGGGTGGGAGAGACCCAGTACTTC.

V gene TRBV7-9 combines with J gene TRBJ1-2; the match to TRBD1 covers 7 bases. The J segment lost 10 bases and the V segment lost 3 bases, leaving 17 bases of the junction unmatched. The CDR3 runs 16 residues. Germline V gene data show CDR1 as SEHNR and CDR2 as FQNEAQ (reference sequence). For the CDR3, the DNA is TGTGCCAGCAGCTTTTTAAGAGACGGGACAGCGATTCCCTACACCTTC. It yields the protein CASSFLRDGTAIPYTF.

This clonotype was counted between two and nine times. V is TRBV27 and J is TRBJ1-6, with 7 bases that match TRBD1. There are 19 residues in the CDR3. Germline V gene sequence: CDR1 MNHEY, CDR2 SMNVEV (reference sequence). V shed 0 bases and J 4 bases; nucleotides not matched to a gene: 12. The CDR3 loop is CASSLSPPGQTVYNSPLHF. The DNA for the CDR3 is TGTGCCAGCAGTTTATCTCCGCCGGGACAGACGGTGTATAATTCACCCCTCCACTTT.

The rearrangement joins TRBV3-1 to TRBJ2-2, with 10 bases lining up with TRBD1. CDR1 and CDR2 from the germline V gene are LGHDT and YNNKEL (reference sequence). With V trimmed by 7 bases and J by 7 bases, 9 bases remained unmatched. The CDR3 totals 15 residues. This CDR3 is CASTRTGGKNGELFF. In DNA, the CDR3 is TGTGCCAGCACCCGGACAGGGGGAAAGAACGGGGAGCTGTTTTTT.

This clonotype was seen at least ten times. The gene calls are TRBV7-8 and TRBJ2-1; D uncertain. The V gene lost 6 bases and the J gene lost 5 bases, with 5 bases spanning the gap. Germline V gene lookup returns CDR1 SGHVS and CDR2 FQNEAQ. The CDR3 extends over 11 amino acids. As DNA, the CDR3 is TGTGCCAGCAGTTTGAACAATGAGCAGTTCTTC. This translates into CASSLNNEQFF.

There are many counts of this clonotype. The chain links TRBV29-1 to TRBJ2-7; possibly TRBD1 for D (6 bases). There are 12 residues in the CDR3. The germline CDR1 and CDR2 sequences are SQVTM and ANQGSEA. V was cut by 7 bases and J by 5 bases, with 15 bases left in between. CDR3 region: CSALTQGHEQYF. The CDR3 nucleotides are TGCAGCGCCCTAACCCAGGGGCACGAGCAGTACTTC.

The sample holds a few counts of this clonotype. This rearrangement joins TRBV19 to TRBJ1-2, with D hard to call. V was cut by 5 bases and J by 6 bases, with 13 bases left in between. Germline V gene sequence: CDR1 LNHDA, CDR2 SQIVND (reference sequence). The CDR3 is 13 amino acids. Here the CDR3 reads CASSPTEIHGYTF. The DNA of the CDR3 is TGTGCCAGTAGTCCAACTGAAATACATGGCTACACCTTC.

This clonotype was seen repeatedly, ten times or more. The V gene is TRBV7-9, the J gene TRBJ1-1; maybe TRBD1 (6 bases). The ends were cut back, 5 bases at V and 4 bases at J, with 14 bases in the middle. Germline CDR1 and CDR2: SEHNR and FQNEAQ (reference sequence). This CDR3 spans 14 amino acids. CDR3 in amino acids: CASSPPSDSTEAFF. The CDR3 DNA reads as TGTGCCAGCAGCCCACCGTCGGACAGCACTGAAGCTTTCTTT.

This clonotype showed up many times. J is TRBJ1-5 and V is TRBV7-2; D gene unclear. The CDR3 is made up of 14 amino acids. Germline-derived CDR1 and CDR2 are SGHTA and FQGNSA. Trimming cost V 1 base and J 1 base, with 5 bases left between them. CDR3: CASSLGDSNQPQHF. The CDR3 nucleotides read TGTGCCAGCAGCTTAGGTGACAGCAATCAGCCCCAGCATTTT.

This CDR3 reads CASRKQGNGQPQHF. In nucleotides, the CDR3 is TGTGCCAGCAGAAAACAGGGGAACGGTCAGCCCCAGCATTTT. The genes are TRBV6-1 and TRBJ1-5, with 7 bases lining up with TRBD1. Germline V lookup: CDR1 MNHNS, CDR2 SASEGT. V dropped 6 bases and J dropped 6; count of bases not matched to a gene: 8. The CDR3 is 14 residues long.

The sample holds a few counts of this clonotype. The chain has TRBV19 and TRBJ2-1; 11 positions match TRBD2. There are 15 residues in the CDR3. The junction had 5 bases not matched to a gene; V was cut back by 5 bases and J by 5 bases. CDR1 LNHDA and CDR2 SQIVND come from the germline V gene (reference sequence). In DNA form, the CDR3 reads TGTGCCAGTAGTCAGACTAGCGGGGCTCACAATGAGCAGTTCTTC. Translating it yields CASSQTSGAHNEQFF.

This clonotype was found many times. This chain links TRBV7-9 with TRBJ2-7, with D unclear. Germline CDR1 and CDR2: SEHNR and FQNEAQ (reference sequence). The CDR3 runs 13 residues. The germline V and J ends were trimmed by 1 base and 1 base, with 5 bases remaining between them. The CDR3 nucleotides are TGTGCCAGCAGCTTAGGAGATTCCTACGAGCAGTACTTC. Protein sequence: CASSLGDSYEQYF.

This clonotype was counted at least ten times. The J gene is TRBJ2-2, the V gene TRBV6-1, with 8 bases that match TRBD1. Germline V CDR1 and CDR2: MNHNS, SASEGT. The CDR3 has 14 residues. V lost 7 bases and J lost 5; bases outside the gene matches: 6. The CDR3 nucleotides read TGTGCCAGCAATTCGGACAGGGTGACCGGGGAGCTGTTTTTT. This gives the protein CASNSDRVTGELFF.

This clonotype appeared many times. The chain combines TRBV6-2 or TRBV6-3 with TRBJ2-7; D call uncertain. The CDR3 length is 11 residues. Trimming shortened V by 8 bases and J by 4 bases, and 9 bases separated the two germline ends. In germline, CDR1 is MNHEY, CDR2 SVGEGT. The CDR3 DNA reads TGTGCCAGCGGCATTTCATACGAGCAGTACTTC. Its protein is CASGISYEQYF.

This clonotype was recorded at least ten times. The V and J genes are TRBV29-1 and TRBJ1-1; TRBD1 matches at 9 bases. CDR3 size: 14 residues. V lost 5 bases, J lost 1 base, and 5 bases stayed unmatched. Germline CDR1 SQVTM, CDR2 ANQGSEA. In nucleotides, the CDR3 is TGCAGCGTTCTGGGACAGGGCACGAACACTGAAGCTTTCTTT. It translates to CSVLGQGTNTEAFF.

This clonotype was observed at least ten times. The J gene is TRBJ1-1, the V gene TRBV20-1; perhaps TRBD1 as D (5 bases). The V and J ends lost 0 bases and 1 base respectively, with 12 bases between them. The CDR3 consists of 15 residues. Germline CDR1 reads DFQATT; CDR2 reads SNEGSKA (reference sequence). The CDR3 coding sequence is TGCAGTGCTAGAGATCTAGGGCAGGGGAACACTGAAGCTTTCTTT. Residues: CSARDLGQGNTEAFF.

V and J are TRBV6-1 and TRBJ1-6, with D perhaps TRBD1 (6 bases). The CDR3 runs to 14 residues. V was clipped by 6 bases and J by 10 bases, with 16 bases between them. The V gene's germline CDR1 is MNHNS and CDR2 SASEGT. In DNA form, the CDR3 reads TGTGCCAGCAGCGACGTAAACAGGGACTCACCCCTCCACTTT. Amino acid sequence: CASSDVNRDSPLHF.

This clonotype appeared many times. CDR3 in DNA: TGCAGTCAGAGCGGGAGCTCCTACAATGAGCAGTTCTTC. Its protein product is CSQSGSSYNEQFF. The V call is TRBV20-1, the J call TRBJ2-1; 8 nucleotides match TRBD2. The CDR3 is 13 residues long. The V segment lost 8 bases and the J segment 0 bases; nucleotides outside the gene matches: 3. Germline V lookup: CDR1 DFQATT, CDR2 SNEGSKA (reference sequence).

In its sample, this clonotype was seen many times. The genes are TRBV27 and TRBJ2-1; 9 nucleotides align to TRBD1. Germline trimming cut 8 bases from V and 2 bases from J; bases unmatched to any gene: 4. The CDR3 consists of 14 residues. The germline V gene encodes CDR1 MNHEY and CDR2 SMNVEV (reference sequence). The CDR3 coding sequence is TGTGCCAGCTGCCGGGACAGGGCCTACAATGAGCAGTTCTTC. It codes for CASCRDRAYNEQFF.

This clonotype was recorded at least ten times. CDR3 sequence (DNA): TGTGCCAGCAGCTTAGGCGGGGCCAGGGAGACCCAGTACTTC. Protein sequence: CASSLGGARETQYF. This chain joins TRBV11-2 and TRBJ2-5, with D possibly TRBD2 on 6 matching bases. Looked up from germline, CDR1 is SGHAT and CDR2 is FQNNGV. V was trimmed by 1 base and J by 5 bases, leaving 11 bases between them. This CDR3 is 14 amino acids long.

This clonotype was counted many times. This sequence joins TRBV20-1 and TRBJ2-1; D might be TRBD1 (6 bases). This CDR3 contains 14 residues. Between the trimmed V and J ends, which lost 5 bases and 9 bases, there was a span of 20 bases. CDR1 DFQATT and CDR2 SNEGSKA come from the germline V gene (reference sequence). CDR3 protein: CSAVLGGGHTEQFF. CDR3 coding DNA: TGCAGTGCTGTACTAGGTGGGGGACATACTGAGCAGTTCTTC.

This clonotype came up many times. The rearrangement links TRBV6-5 to TRBJ2-3, with 11 bases aligning to TRBD2. Germline V gene sequence: CDR1 MNHEY, CDR2 SVGAGI. Losses at the gene ends were 2 bases for V and 6 bases for J; bases not matched to a gene: 10. The CDR3 loop spans 17 amino acids. The CDR3 nucleotides read TGTGCCAGCAGTTACATCGCACTAGCGGGGGATCGGGATACGCAGTATTTT. Residues: CASSYIALAGDRDTQYF.

Concerning this clonotype: A read error likely explains this, since a far larger clone differs by one base. J is TRBJ1-5 and V is TRBV6-2 or TRBV6-3; D remains ambiguous. The CDR3 consists of 13 residues. Germline CDR1 and CDR2: MNHEY and SVGEGT. The CDR3 loop reads CASRYSISQPQHF. The CDR3 nucleotides are TGTGCCAGCAGATACTCAATAAGTCAGCCCCAGCATTTT.

The CDR3 coding sequence is TGTGCCAGCAGGGGACAGGGAATAGAGCAGAATTCACCCCTCCACTTT. It codes for CASRGQGIEQNSPLHF. The rearrangement links TRBV6-1 to TRBJ1-6; TRBD1 aligns across 9 bases. With V trimmed by 6 bases and J by 7 bases, 10 bases remained unmatched. CDR1 is MNHNS and CDR2 is SASEGT in the germline V gene. This CDR3 comprises 16 residues.